Each of the 7 T cell receptor beta chains below was sequenced from the same sample in a study of T cells in Graves' hyperthyroidism and ophthalmopathy. The TCR beta CDR3 regions underwent amplification using RNA transcripts as the source. Carried out on the TCR CDR3, a first-round RT-PCR used the HTBI primer set. TCRdb re-derived calls from the multiplex PCR reads in MiXCR, one entry per CDR3 protein. The top ten hold under 40% of the sample, which has hundreds of thousands of distinct CDR3 sequences, roughly a fifth seen once. Sequencing was carried out using blood. Every receptor here comes from a man aged 50-59 years with Graves' ophthalmopathy.

This clonotype came up a few times. V and J are TRBV19 and TRBJ1-2; D call uncertain. The CDR3 is made up of 12 amino acids. Germline V gene data show CDR1 as LNHDA and CDR2 as SQIVND (reference sequence). The ends were cut back, 1 base at V and 8 bases at J, with 8 bases in the middle. Here the CDR3 DNA reads TGTGCCAGTAGTATAGTGTACGGCGGCTACACCTTC. Encoded protein: CASSIVYGGYTF.

A remark on this clonotype: This may be a read error: a much more frequent sequence differs by one nucleotide. The chain combines TRBV6-1 with TRBJ2-7; the D is unclear. Germline V gene sequence: CDR1 MNHNS, CDR2 SASEGT. The CDR3 totals 11 residues. Trimming took 6 bases from V and 4 from J, leaving 7 bases between them. CDR3 in DNA: TGTGCCAGCAGCCCTCGGTACGAGCAGTACTTC. Amino acid sequence: CASSPRYEQYF.

This clonotype was counted a few times. The CDR3 protein is CASTPKTSGSYNEQFF. The CDR3 bases are TGTGCCAGCACCCCTAAGACTAGCGGATCTTACAATGAGCAGTTCTTC. This rearrangement joins TRBV28 to TRBJ2-1; 9 bases line up with TRBD2. V shed 7 bases, J shed 4 bases, and the junction held 11 bases outside the gene matches. The CDR3 spans 16 residues. Germline V lookup: CDR1 MDHEN, CDR2 SYDVKM. The entire variable domain, with the rest obtained from reference TRBV28 and TRBJ2-1, is as follows: DVKVTQSSRYLVKRTGEKVFLECVQDMDHENMFWYRQDPGLGLRLIYFSYDVKMKEKGDIPEGYSVSREKKERFSLILESASTNQTSMYLCASTPKTSGSYNEQFFGPGTRLTVL.

The V gene is TRBV29-1, the J gene TRBJ2-7; 7 bases match TRBD1. Germline V gene data show CDR1 as SQVTM and CDR2 as ANQGSEA. The CDR3 extends over 14 amino acids. V shed 7 bases, J shed 2 bases, and the junction held 11 bases outside the gene matches. The CDR3 DNA reads TGCAGCGCGGACACCGGGACAGTCCCCTACGAGCAGTACTTC. Translating it yields CSADTGTVPYEQYF.

This clonotype was counted many times. The chain joins TRBV28 to TRBJ2-3; 9 nucleotides align to TRBD2. The CDR3 has 17 amino acids. Germline CDR1 MDHEN, CDR2 SYDVKM. The trim removed 5 bases at V and 2 bases at J, leaving 11 bases unmatched. The DNA of the CDR3 is TGTGCCAGCAGTCTCCCTAGCGGGACCCCCCCCACAGATACGCAGTATTTT. Translated: CASSLPSGTPPTDTQYF.

A few counts support this clonotype. The chain is built from TRBV11-2 and TRBJ2-7, with 11 bases that match TRBD1. The V segment lost 1 base and the J segment 2 bases; nucleotides outside the gene matches: 13. The CDR3 spans 19 residues. The germline gives CDR1 SGHAT, CDR2 FQNNGV. CDR3 loop: CASSLVRTGGGGTPYEQYF. The CDR3 DNA sequence: TGTGCCAGCAGCTTAGTTCGGACAGGGGGCGGAGGGACCCCCTACGAGCAGTACTTC.

In DNA, the CDR3 is TGCAGTGCTAGATTATGGGGACTAGCGGGACTTACCTACGAGCAGTACTTC. Translated, it gives CSARLWGLAGLTYEQYF. This chain uses TRBV20-1 with TRBJ2-7; 13 bases fit TRBD2. This CDR3 region has 17 residues. The junction had 9 bases not matched to a gene; V was cut back by 2 bases and J by 2 bases. In germline, CDR1 is DFQATT, CDR2 SNEGSKA (reference sequence).